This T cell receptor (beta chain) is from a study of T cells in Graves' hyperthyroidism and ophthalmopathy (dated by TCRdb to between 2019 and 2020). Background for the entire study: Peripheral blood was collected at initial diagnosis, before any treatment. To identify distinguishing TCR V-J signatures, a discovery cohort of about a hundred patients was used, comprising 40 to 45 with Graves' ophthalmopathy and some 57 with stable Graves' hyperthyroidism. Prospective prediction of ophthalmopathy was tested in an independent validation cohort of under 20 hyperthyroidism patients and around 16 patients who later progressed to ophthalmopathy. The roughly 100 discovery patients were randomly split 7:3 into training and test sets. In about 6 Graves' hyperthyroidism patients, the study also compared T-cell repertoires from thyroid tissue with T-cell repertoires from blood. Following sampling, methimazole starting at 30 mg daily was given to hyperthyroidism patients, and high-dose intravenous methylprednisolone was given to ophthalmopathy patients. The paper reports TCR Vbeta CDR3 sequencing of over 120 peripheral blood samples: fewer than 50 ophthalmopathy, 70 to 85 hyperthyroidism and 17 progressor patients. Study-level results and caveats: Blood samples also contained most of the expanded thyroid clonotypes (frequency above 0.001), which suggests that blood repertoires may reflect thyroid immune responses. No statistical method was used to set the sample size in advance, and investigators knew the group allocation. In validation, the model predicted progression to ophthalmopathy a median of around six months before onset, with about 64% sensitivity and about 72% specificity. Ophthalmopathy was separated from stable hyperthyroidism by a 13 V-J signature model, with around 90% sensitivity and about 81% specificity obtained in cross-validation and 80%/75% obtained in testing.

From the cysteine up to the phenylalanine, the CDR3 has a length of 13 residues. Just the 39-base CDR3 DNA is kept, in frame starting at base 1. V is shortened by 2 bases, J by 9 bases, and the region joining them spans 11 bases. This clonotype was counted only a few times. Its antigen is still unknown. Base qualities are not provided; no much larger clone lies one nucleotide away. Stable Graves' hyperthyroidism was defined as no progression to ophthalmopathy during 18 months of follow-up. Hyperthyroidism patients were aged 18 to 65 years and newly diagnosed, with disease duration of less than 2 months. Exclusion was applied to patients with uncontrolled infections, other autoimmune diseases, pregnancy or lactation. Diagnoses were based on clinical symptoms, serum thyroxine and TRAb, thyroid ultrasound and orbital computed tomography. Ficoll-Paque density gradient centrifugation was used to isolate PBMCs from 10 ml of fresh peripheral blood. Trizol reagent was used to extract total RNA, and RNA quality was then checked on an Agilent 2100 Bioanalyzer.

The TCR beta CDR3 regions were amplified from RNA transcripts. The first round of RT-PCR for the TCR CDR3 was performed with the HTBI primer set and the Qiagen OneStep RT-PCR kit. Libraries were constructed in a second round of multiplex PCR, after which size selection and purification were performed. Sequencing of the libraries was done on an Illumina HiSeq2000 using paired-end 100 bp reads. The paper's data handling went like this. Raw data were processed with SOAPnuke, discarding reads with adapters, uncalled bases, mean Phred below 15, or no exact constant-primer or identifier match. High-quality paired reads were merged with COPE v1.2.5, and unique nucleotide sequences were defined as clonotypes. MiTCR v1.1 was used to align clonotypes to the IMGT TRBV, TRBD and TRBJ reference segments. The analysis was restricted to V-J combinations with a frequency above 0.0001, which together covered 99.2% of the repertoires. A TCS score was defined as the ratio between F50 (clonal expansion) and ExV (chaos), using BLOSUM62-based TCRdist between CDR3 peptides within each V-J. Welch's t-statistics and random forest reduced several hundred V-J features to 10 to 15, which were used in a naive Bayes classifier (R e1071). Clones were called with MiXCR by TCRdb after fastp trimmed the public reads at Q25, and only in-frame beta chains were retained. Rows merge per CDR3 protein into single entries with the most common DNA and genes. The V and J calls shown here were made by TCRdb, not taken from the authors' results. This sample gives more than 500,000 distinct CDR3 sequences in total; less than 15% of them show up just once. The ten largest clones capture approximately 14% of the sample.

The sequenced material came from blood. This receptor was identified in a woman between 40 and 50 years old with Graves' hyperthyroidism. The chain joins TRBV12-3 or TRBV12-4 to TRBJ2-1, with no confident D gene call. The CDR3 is CASSLRPAGEQFF. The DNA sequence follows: TGTGCCAGCAGTTTAAGACCAGCCGGTGAGCAGTTCTTC.